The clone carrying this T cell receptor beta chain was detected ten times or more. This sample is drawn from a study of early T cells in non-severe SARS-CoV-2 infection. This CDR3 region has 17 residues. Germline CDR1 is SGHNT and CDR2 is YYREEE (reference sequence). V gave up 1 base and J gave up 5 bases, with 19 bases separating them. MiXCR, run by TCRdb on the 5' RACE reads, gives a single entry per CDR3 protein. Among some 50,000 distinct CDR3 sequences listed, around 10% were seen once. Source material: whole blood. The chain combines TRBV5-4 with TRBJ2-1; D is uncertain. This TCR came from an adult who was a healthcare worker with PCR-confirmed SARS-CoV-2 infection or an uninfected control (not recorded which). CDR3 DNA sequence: TGTGCCAGCAGCTTGCGGCTAAAAACCCTGGAAGACAATGAGCAGTTCTTC. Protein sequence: CASSLRLKTLEDNEQFF. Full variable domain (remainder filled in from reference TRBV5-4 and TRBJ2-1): ETGVTQSPTHLIKTRGQQVTLRCSSQSGHNTVSWYQQALGQGPQFIFQYYREEENGRGNFPPRFSGLQFPNYSSELNVNALELDDSALYLCASSLRLKTLEDNEQFFGPGTRLTVL.